Below, 8 T cell receptor beta chains from the same sample are listed, as sequenced in a study of cytomegalovirus exposure and HLA in healthy donors. In the PCR, 60 Vbeta and 13 Jbeta primers were used. Sequencing used immunoSEQ multiplex PCR; TCRdb keeps in-frame clones, though not all of them. This sample has about 94,000 clones, with approximately 79% found just once. The sequenced sample was PBMCs. The receptors here all came from a woman aged 40 to 50 in good health and CMV-seronegative.

V gene TRBV10-3 combines with J gene TRBJ1-6; no definite D call. Trimming shortened V by 4 bases and J by 8 bases, and 9 bases separated the two germline ends. Germline CDR1 is ENHRY and CDR2 is SYGVKD. The length of the CDR3 is 13 residues. CDR3 DNA sequence: TGTGCCATCAGTGTTCAGGAGGATTCACCCCTCCACTTT. This translates into CAISVQEDSPLHF.

This rearrangement joins TRBV28 to TRBJ1-1; D ambiguous. Per the germline V gene, CDR1 is MDHEN and CDR2 is SYDVKM. This CDR3 contains 15 residues. V lost 4 bases and J lost 4, with 16 bases in between. The CDR3 coding sequence is TGTGCCAGCAGTTCTAGAGAGGGATTGGGCACTGAAGCTTTCTTT. Its translation: CASSSREGLGTEAFF.

This clone has a single count. V and J are TRBV29-1 and TRBJ2-2; a possible D gene is TRBD1 (6 bases). V shed 4 bases and J shed 0 bases, with 9 bases lying between them. The CDR3 loop spans 14 amino acids. Germline assignment: CDR1 SQVTM and CDR2 ANQGSEA. CDR3 sequence (DNA): TGCAGCGTTGGGACAGCTTCGAACACCGGGGAGCTGTTTTTT. Translating it yields CSVGTASNTGELFF.

The CDR3 here is CASSSYSGGTDTQYF. Written as DNA, the CDR3 is TGTGCCAGCAGCTCCTATAGCGGGGGGACAGATACGCAGTATTTT. This rearrangement joins TRBV9 to TRBJ2-3; 10 bases fit TRBD2. Germline V gives CDR1 SGDLS, CDR2 YYNGEE. Unmatched junction bases numbered 5, after V lost 4 bases and J lost 3 bases. The CDR3 has 15 residues.

This rearrangement joins TRBV15 to TRBJ2-5; tentative D call: TRBD1 (5 bases). Germline lookup yields CDR1 LNHNV and CDR2 YYDKDF (reference sequence). This CDR3 contains 13 residues. Trimming removed 8 bases from V and 5 bases from J, with 15 bases in between. The CDR3 loop is CATGAGIRETQYF. Here the CDR3 DNA reads TGTGCCACCGGGGCAGGGATCAGGGAGACCCAGTACTTC. Based on the CDR3 plus reference TRBV15 and TRBJ2-5, the full variable domain is DAMVIQNPRYQVTQFGKPVTLSCSQTLNHNVMYWYQQKSSQAPKLLFHYYDKDFNNEADTPDNFQSRRPNTSFCFLDIRSPGLGDTAMYLCATGAGIRETQYFGPGTRLLVL.

Of note for this clone: The junction differs from germline at one of its ends, possibly a read error. This sequence joins TRBV2 and TRBJ1-5; D gene unclear. This CDR3 is built from 14 residues. Germline CDR1 and CDR2: SNHLY and FYNNEI. CDR3 nucleotides: TGTGCCAGCAGCATGGGTTGGTCGGAACAGCCCCAGAATTTT. Translation: CASSMGWSEQPQNF.

The gene calls are TRBV30 and TRBJ2-3, with D maybe TRBD1 (5 bases). Trimming stripped 5 bases from V and 4 bases from J, with 22 bases between. CDR1 GTSNPN and CDR2 SVGIG come from the germline V gene (reference sequence). The length of the CDR3 is 16 residues. CDR3 amino acids: CAWLPRWALGADTQYF. CDR3 in DNA: TGTGCCTGGCTCCCCCGCTGGGCCTTAGGGGCAGATACGCAGTATTTT. Drawing the rest from reference TRBV30 and TRBJ2-3, the complete variable domain is SQTIHQWPATLVQPVGSPLSLECTVEGTSNPNLYWYRQAAGRGLQLLFYSVGIGQISSEVPQNLSASRPQDRQFILSSKKLLLSDSGFYLCAWLPRWALGADTQYFGPGTRLTVL.

This chain connects TRBV6-5 to TRBJ1-4, with 11 bases identical to TRBD1. V dropped 4 bases and J dropped 3; count of bases not matched to a gene: 4. The CDR3 is 16 residues long. CDR1 is MNHEY and CDR2 is SVGAGI in the germline V gene. The CDR3 sequence is CASSFGQGAANEKLFF. DNA for the CDR3: TGTGCCAGCAGTTTCGGACAGGGGGCAGCTAATGAAAAACTGTTTTTT.